A single sample gave rise to the 25 T cell receptor beta chains below, sequenced in a study of cytomegalovirus exposure and HLA in healthy donors. PCR involved 60 Vbeta and 13 Jbeta primers. Assay: immunoSEQ multiplex PCR; the TCRdb copy retains only in-frame clones and omits some. The data contain approximately 100,000 clones, roughly 80% of them singletons. Sequencing was performed on PBMCs. These receptors were obtained from a female donor in good health and CMV-seropositive.

This sequence joins TRBV9 and TRBJ1-3; unclear D gene. V gave up 0 bases and J gave up 2 bases, with 6 bases separating them. This CDR3 is 14 amino acids long. CDR1 is SGDLS, CDR2 YYNGEE, per germline. The DNA for the CDR3 is TGTGCCAGCAGCGTAGACTTTACTGGAAACACCATATATTTT. Translating gives CASSVDFTGNTIYF.

V is TRBV9 and J is TRBJ2-2, with 7 bases that match TRBD2. There are 13 residues in the CDR3. Germline assignment: CDR1 SGDLS and CDR2 YYNGEE. V shed 4 bases and J 7 bases; nucleotides not matched to a gene: 4. The chain's CDR3 is CASSISGDGELFF. For the CDR3, the DNA is TGTGCCAGCAGCATCAGCGGGGACGGGGAGCTGTTTTTT.

This clone was seen just once. The V gene is TRBV5-1, the J gene TRBJ1-3, with a tentative D call TRBD1 (5 bases). V was pared by 0 bases and J by 0 bases, with 13 bases between. Germline V lookup: CDR1 SGHRS, CDR2 YFSETQ. The CDR3 loop spans 17 amino acids. The CDR3 DNA sequence: TGCGCCAGCAGCTTGGGTCCTCTGGGGGGCTCTGGAAACACCATATATTTT. Protein sequence: CASSLGPLGGSGNTIYF.

This clone was counted between two and nine times. J is TRBJ2-2 and V is TRBV9, with TRBD2 matching 7 bases. The V gene end was trimmed by 0 bases and the J gene end by 4 bases; junction bases not matched to a gene: 3. The CDR3 has 15 residues. The germline V gene encodes CDR1 SGDLS and CDR2 YYNGEE. The CDR3 bases are TGTGCCAGCAGCGTAGGGGAGGGGTCCACCGGGGAGCTGTTTTTT. It codes for CASSVGEGSTGELFF.

The chain combines TRBV6-5 with TRBJ2-5; 9 positions agree with TRBD1. The CDR3 is made up of 14 amino acids. With V trimmed by 5 bases and J by 5 bases, 6 bases remained unmatched. Germline V gives CDR1 MNHEY, CDR2 SVGAGI. The CDR3 here is CASSPGQGWETQYF. The CDR3 DNA sequence: TGTGCCAGCAGTCCGGGACAGGGTTGGGAGACCCAGTACTTC.

The chain employs TRBV5-4 and TRBJ2-5; 9 nucleotides align to TRBD1. This CDR3 has 15 residues. Germline assignment: CDR1 SGHNT and CDR2 YYREEE (reference sequence). Trimming took 0 bases from V and 1 from J; bases not matched to a gene: 1. In DNA, the CDR3 is TGTGCCAGCAGCTTGGGGGACAGGGTCCAAGAGACCCAGTACTTC. Translating gives CASSLGDRVQETQYF.

The rearrangement links TRBV6-5 to TRBJ1-2; D is possibly TRBD1 (5 bases). The CDR3 length is 13 residues. Trimming pared 6 bases from V and 6 bases from J, leaving 14 bases between. Germline CDR1 MNHEY, CDR2 SVGAGI. The CDR3 region is CASSSQVYDGYTF. The CDR3 nucleotides are TGTGCCAGCAGCTCACAGGTTTACGATGGCTACACCTTC.

This clone was seen a few times. This chain links TRBV9 with TRBJ2-1, with D possibly being TRBD2 (6 bases). The V and J ends lost 4 bases and 8 bases respectively, with 16 bases between them. The CDR3 runs to 14 residues. From germline, CDR1 is SGDLS and CDR2 YYNGEE. The CDR3 DNA reads TGTGCCAGCAGCCATACCTCACTAGCCGATGAGCAGTTCTTC. Amino acid sequence: CASSHTSLADEQFF.

This sequence joins TRBV2 and TRBJ2-7; 14 bases fit TRBD2. Germline V gives CDR1 SNHLY, CDR2 FYNNEI. This CDR3 is built from 13 residues. The J segment lost 6 bases and the V segment lost 9 bases, leaving 4 bases of the junction unmatched. The CDR3 DNA reads as TGTGCCAGTAGACTAGCGGGAGGGGCCGAGCAGTACTTC. This encodes CASRLAGGAEQYF.

The chain is built from TRBV6-5 and TRBJ2-2; a weak D match, TRBD2 (6 bases). Germline loops: CDR1 MNHEY, CDR2 SVGAGI. Trimming cost V 6 bases and J 4 bases, with 15 bases left between them. The CDR3 has 15 amino acids. CDR3 loop: CASRKPGTRTGELFF. The CDR3 DNA follows: TGTGCCAGCAGAAAGCCGGGGACTCGCACCGGGGAGCTGTTTTTT.

The J gene is TRBJ2-2, the V gene TRBV25-1; TRBD2 aligns across 12 bases. After removal of 3 bases from V and 5 bases from J, the junction contained 7 bases not matched to a gene. This CDR3 is 17 amino acids long. Germline V gene sequence: CDR1 MGHDK, CDR2 SYGVNS. The CDR3: CASSDLAGGPGTGELFF. CDR3 in DNA: TGTGCCAGCAGTGACCTAGCGGGGGGGCCGGGTACCGGGGAGCTGTTTTTT. Drawing the rest from reference TRBV25-1 and TRBJ2-2, the complete variable domain is EADIYQTPRYLVIGTGKKITLECSQTMGHDKMYWYQQDPGMELHLIHYSYGVNSTEKGDLSSESTVSRIRTEHFPLTLESARPSHTSQYLCASSDLAGGPGTGELFFGEGSRLTVL.

The rearrangement joins TRBV6-5 to TRBJ2-1, with 7 bases lining up with TRBD1. The CDR3 has 16 amino acids. From germline, CDR1 is MNHEY and CDR2 SVGAGI. Losses at the gene ends were 1 base for V and 8 bases for J; bases not matched to a gene: 11. The CDR3 protein is CASSYFTGDRRHEQFF. The CDR3, as DNA: TGTGCCAGCAGTTACTTTACAGGGGATCGGAGACATGAGCAGTTCTTC.

The V call is TRBV5-4, the J call TRBJ1-2; tentative D call: TRBD1 (5 bases). The CDR3 has 15 residues. CDR1 and CDR2 from the germline V gene are SGHNT and YYREEE (reference sequence). Trimming cost V 1 base and J 4 bases, with 14 bases left between them. The CDR3 DNA reads TGTGCCAGCAGCTTGAGAACAGGATCCTTCTATGGCTACACCTTC. Encoded protein: CASSLRTGSFYGYTF.

The chain combines TRBV4-2 with TRBJ1-2; the D is unclear. CDR3 length: 11 amino acids. Per the germline V gene, CDR1 is LGHNA and CDR2 is YNFKEQ. Between the trimmed V and J ends, which lost 7 bases and 5 bases, there was a span of 8 bases. The CDR3 nucleotides are TGTGCCAGCACCGGCGGGTATGGCTACACCTTC. It codes for CASTGGYGYTF.

The chain carries TRBV6-5 and TRBJ2-7; 8 bases line up with TRBD1. The CDR3 length is 15 residues. Germline V gene sequence: CDR1 MNHEY, CDR2 SVGAGI. The V segment lost 5 bases and the J segment 0 bases; nucleotides outside the gene matches: 6. The CDR3 here is CASSRQGRPSYEQYF. The CDR3 nucleotides read TGTGCCAGCAGTCGACAGGGGCGACCCTCCTACGAGCAGTACTTC.

The rearrangement links TRBV5-1 to TRBJ2-2, with TRBD1 identical over 9 bases. This CDR3 spans 14 amino acids. From germline, CDR1 is SGHRS and CDR2 YFSETQ. Trimming cost V 4 bases and J 7 bases; bases outside gene matches: 5. This CDR3 reads CASSRQGGSGELFF. DNA of the CDR3: TGCGCCAGCAGCCGACAGGGGGGAAGCGGGGAGCTGTTTTTT.

This chain links TRBV7-3 with TRBJ2-1, with 10 bases identical to TRBD2. CDR1 and CDR2 (germline): SGHTA, FQGTGA. The CDR3 is 15 residues long. J lost 9 bases, V lost 6 bases, and 11 bases had no gene match. This CDR3 reads CASSGTSARGGEQFF. CDR3 nucleotides: TGTGCCAGCAGTGGGACTAGCGCGAGGGGGGGTGAGCAGTTCTTC.

The chain recombines TRBV18 with TRBJ1-4, with TRBD1 identical over 11 bases. CDR1 is KGHSH and CDR2 is LQKENI in the germline V gene. Trimming took 5 bases from V and 0 from J; bases not matched to a gene: 5. This CDR3 is 17 amino acids long. The CDR3 DNA reads as TGTGCCAGCTCAATCGGGACAGGGGGAACAACTAATGAAAAACTGTTTTTT. Translating it yields CASSIGTGGTTNEKLFF.

The V call is TRBV27, the J call TRBJ1-5; weak D call: TRBD1 (5 bases). V shed 6 bases and J shed 0 bases, with 12 bases lying between them. The CDR3 is 15 amino acids. Germline V lookup: CDR1 MNHEY, CDR2 SMNVEV (reference sequence). CDR3 sequence reads: CASSQKGYSNQPQHF. The CDR3 DNA sequence: TGTGCCAGCAGCCAAAAGGGGTATAGCAATCAGCCCCAGCATTTT.

This clone came up a few times. The chain carries TRBV7-8 and TRBJ2-1; 10 positions agree with TRBD2. Germline CDR1 and CDR2: SGHVS and FQNEAQ. With 5 bases clipped from V and 9 bases from J, the junction kept 7 bases outside the gene matches. This CDR3 is built from 14 residues. CDR3 residues: CASSPRTSGGEQFF. The CDR3 DNA sequence: TGTGCCAGCAGCCCCCGGACTAGCGGAGGTGAGCAGTTCTTC.

The DNA for the CDR3 is TGTGCCAGCAGCCTTGACAGGGGTCATGAAAAACTGTTTTTT. Encoded protein: CASSLDRGHEKLFF. The rearrangement links TRBV7-9 to TRBJ1-4, with 8 bases aligning to TRBD1. Per germline, CDR1 SEHNR and CDR2 FQNEAQ (reference sequence). This CDR3 contains 14 residues. V gave up 5 bases and J gave up 6 bases; unmatched junction bases: 5.

As for this clone: One end of the junction does not line up with germline, which may come from a read error. The rearrangement joins TRBV7-7 to TRBJ2-5; D remains unclear. This CDR3 has 12 residues. Germline V gene sequence: CDR1 SSHAT, CDR2 FNYEAQ (reference sequence). The CDR3 DNA reads as TGTGCTAGCAGTCCCCCTTTATCGGGCCAGTACTTC. Residues: CASSPPLSGQYF.

This chain joins TRBV27 and TRBJ2-4, with 8 bases fitting TRBD1. This CDR3 has 13 amino acids. Losses at the gene ends were 3 bases for V and 12 bases for J; bases not matched to a gene: 7. Germline lookup yields CDR1 MNHEY and CDR2 SMNVEV (reference sequence). The CDR3 loop is CASSFQGASTQYF. Here the CDR3 DNA reads TGTGCCAGCAGTTTCCAGGGGGCCTCCACTCAGTACTTC.

The gene calls are TRBV11-2 and TRBJ1-1; the match to TRBD1 covers 10 bases. After removal of 5 bases from V and 7 bases from J, the junction contained 7 bases not matched to a gene. CDR3 length equals 14 residues. CDR1 is SGHAT, CDR2 FQNNGV, per germline. The CDR3 DNA reads as TGTGCCAGCAGCGGACAGGGGGATCAGGGTGAAGCTTTCTTT. Amino acids: CASSGQGDQGEAFF.

The chain combines TRBV11-3 with TRBJ1-2; the match to TRBD1 covers 9 bases. The CDR3 loop spans 15 amino acids. V gave up 3 bases and J gave up 11 bases; unmatched junction bases: 13. Looked up from germline, CDR1 is SGHNT and CDR2 is YENEEA. The CDR3 protein is CASSFDCGTGRWYTF. The CDR3 region has the DNA TGTGCCAGCAGCTTTGATTGCGGGACAGGGAGGTGGTACACCTTC.